The 21 T cell receptor beta chains reported below all come from one sample, sequenced in a study of T-cell memory formation after mild COVID-19. TCRdb re-analysed the 5' RACE reads in MiXCR, keeping a single row per CDR3 protein. The sample contains about 210,000 distinct CDR3 sequences, around 27% of which appear only once. Sequenced material: PBMCs or a T cell subset sorted from them (not recorded which). All receptors derive from an adult woman who had mild COVID-19 (a few samples of this study predate the infection). Cell type and time point are not known.

This clonotype was recorded a few times. The J gene is TRBJ2-3, the V gene TRBV10-3; D uncertain. V was clipped by 8 bases and J by 2 bases, with 8 bases between them. The CDR3 runs 12 residues. CDR1 is ENHRY, CDR2 SYGVKD, per germline. CDR3 residues: CAIQSTTDTQYF. CDR3 coding DNA: TGTGCCATCCAAAGTACCACAGATACGCAGTATTTT.

The V gene is TRBV5-1, the J gene TRBJ2-3, with 8 bases fitting TRBD1. The V gene's germline CDR1 is SGHRS and CDR2 YFSETQ. The CDR3 sequence is 15 residues long. Trimming removed 1 base from V and 4 bases from J; junction bases left unmatched: 5. The CDR3 reads CASSLWDRLADTQYF. The DNA of the CDR3 is TGCGCCAGCAGCTTGTGGGACAGGCTCGCAGATACGCAGTATTTT.

The sample holds a few counts of this clonotype. This chain links TRBV11-2 with TRBJ2-1; 7 bases align to TRBD2. The germline CDR1 and CDR2 sequences are SGHAT and FQNNGV. This CDR3 is 11 amino acids long. Trimming at V came to 5 bases and at J to 15 bases, leaving 7 bases not matched to a gene. The CDR3 protein is CASSVSGTLFF. The CDR3 nucleotides read TGTGCCAGCAGCGTCAGCGGGACTTTGTTCTTC.

The CDR3 loop is CAIKGEGAYNEQFF. The CDR3 DNA follows: TGTGCCATCAAGGGGGAAGGAGCCTACAATGAGCAGTTCTTC. V gene TRBV10-3 combines with J gene TRBJ2-1; tentatively, D is TRBD1 (6 bases). Germline V gene sequence: CDR1 ENHRY, CDR2 SYGVKD. V was pared by 7 bases and J by 2 bases, with 12 bases between. The CDR3 has 14 residues.

This sequence joins TRBV20-1 and TRBJ1-5, with D tentatively TRBD1 (5 bases). The CDR3 is 14 residues long. Trimming stripped 6 bases from V and 1 base from J, with 13 bases between. The germline CDR1 and CDR2 sequences are DFQATT and SNEGSKA (reference sequence). The CDR3 loop is CSAATVGSNQPQHF. CDR3 in DNA: TGCAGTGCGGCGACAGTGGGAAGCAATCAGCCCCAGCATTTT.

This clonotype was detected a few times. The J gene is TRBJ2-5, the V gene TRBV7-3; D possibly corresponds to TRBD1 (6 bases). The germline V gene encodes CDR1 SGHTA and CDR2 FQGTGA. The CDR3 extends over 14 amino acids. V was trimmed by 5 bases and J by 6 bases, leaving 16 bases between them. The CDR3, as DNA: TGTGCCAGCAGCCCAGGGGCCGGAAGCCAGACCCAGTACTTC. This codes for CASSPGAGSQTQYF.

This clonotype has a handful of counts. V gene TRBV7-9 combines with J gene TRBJ1-1, with D unresolved. The germline V and J ends were trimmed by 1 base and 0 bases, with 6 bases remaining between them. The CDR3 length is 14 residues. Per germline, CDR1 SEHNR and CDR2 FQNEAQ (reference sequence). Here the CDR3 DNA reads TGTGCCAGCAGCTTAGAGGGCGTGAACACTGAAGCTTTCTTT. Translation: CASSLEGVNTEAFF.

The chain carries TRBV11-2 and TRBJ2-7; 9 bases align to TRBD2. CDR1 and CDR2 (germline): SGHAT, FQNNGV. The CDR3 has 16 residues. V dropped 4 bases and J dropped 4; count of bases not matched to a gene: 11. The CDR3, as DNA: TGTGCCAGCAGCTCCGGGGTAGCGGGAGTGGCGTACGAGCAGTACTTC. Translation: CASSSGVAGVAYEQYF.

This rearrangement joins TRBV9 to TRBJ2-1; no clear D gene. Between the trimmed V and J ends, which lost 3 bases and 8 bases, there was a span of 12 bases. The CDR3 covers 13 residues. Germline CDR1 and CDR2: SGDLS and YYNGEE. The CDR3, as DNA: TGTGCCAGCAGCGCCCACCTCCCCGATGAGCAGTTCTTC. Protein product: CASSAHLPDEQFF.

This chain uses TRBV5-5 with TRBJ1-2; TRBD1 matches at 9 bases. Germline CDR1 reads SGHKS; CDR2 reads YYEKEE (reference sequence). CDR3 length equals 15 residues. Trimming removed 0 bases from V and 2 bases from J; junction bases left unmatched: 2. The CDR3 spells CASSLADRGNYGYTF. CDR3 in DNA: TGTGCCAGCAGCTTGGCGGACAGGGGAAACTATGGCTACACCTTC.

This clonotype occurred a few times. The chain employs TRBV7-2 and TRBJ2-4; TRBD2 agrees at 16 bases. CDR1 and CDR2 from the germline V gene are SGHTA and FQGNSA. The CDR3 length is 20 residues. Trimming at V came to 5 bases and at J to 3 bases, leaving 13 bases not matched to a gene. The CDR3 DNA is TGTGCCAGCAGCACGAGGGGACTAGCGGGAGGGCTTATTAGCAAAAACATTCAGTACTTC. Amino acid sequence: CASSTRGLAGGLISKNIQYF.

This clonotype was counted a few times. This may arise from a read error, as a much more abundant clone is one base away. The chain links TRBV7-3 to TRBJ2-1, with TRBD2 matching over 12 bases. V was pared by 3 bases and J by 4 bases, with 1 base of the junction left unmatched. This CDR3 spans 15 amino acids. The germline V gene has CDR1 SGHTA and CDR2 FQGTGA. The CDR3 reads CASSFGTSGYNEQFF. DNA of the CDR3: TGTGCCAGCAGCTTTGGGACTAGCGGGTACAATGAGCAGTTCTTC.

This clonotype was observed many times. The chain is built from TRBV6-5 and TRBJ2-2; D call uncertain. The germline V and J ends were trimmed by 0 bases and 1 base, with 0 bases remaining between them. CDR1 and CDR2 (germline): MNHEY, SVGAGI. The CDR3 covers 13 residues. The chain's CDR3 is CASSYSNTGELFF. Here the CDR3 DNA reads TGTGCCAGCAGTTACTCGAACACCGGGGAGCTGTTTTTT.

This clonotype was counted a few times. V and J are TRBV11-2 and TRBJ2-1; no definite D call. Germline V CDR1 and CDR2: SGHAT, FQNNGV. Trimming stripped 0 bases from V and 7 bases from J, with 13 bases between. The CDR3 is made up of 15 amino acids. The CDR3 coding sequence is TGTGCCAGCAGCTTAGATATAGCCTCCGGGAATGAGCAGTTCTTC. The encoded protein is CASSLDIASGNEQFF.

This clonotype has only one observation. The gene calls are TRBV5-5 and TRBJ2-3; 14 bases line up with TRBD2. The V gene's germline CDR1 is SGHKS and CDR2 YYEKEE (reference sequence). The CDR3 runs 17 residues. V shed 0 bases and J 6 bases; nucleotides not matched to a gene: 6. This CDR3 is CASSLVGTSGGVDTQYF. As DNA, the CDR3 is TGTGCCAGCAGCTTGGTTGGGACTAGCGGGGGTGTGGATACGCAGTATTTT.

This clonotype was observed a few times. The chain recombines TRBV2 with TRBJ2-7, with D perhaps matching TRBD1 (6 bases). This CDR3 contains 16 residues. Germline V CDR1 and CDR2: SNHLY, FYNNEI. Between the trimmed V and J ends, which lost 4 bases and 4 bases, there was a span of 20 bases. This chain's CDR3 is CASSVRVLRGRYEQYF. In nucleotides, the CDR3 is TGTGCCAGCAGTGTAAGAGTCCTCAGGGGTCGATACGAGCAGTACTTC.

V is TRBV28 and J is TRBJ2-3; D is perhaps TRBD1 (5 bases). The CDR3 runs 13 residues. V was shortened by 8 bases and J by 2 bases, with 11 bases between the two germline ends. Germline V CDR1 and CDR2: MDHEN, SYDVKM. DNA of the CDR3: TGTGCCAGCCGACAGCCGGACACAGATACGCAGTATTTT. This sequence encodes CASRQPDTDTQYF.

Of note for this clonotype: Germline and junction disagree at one end, which may indicate a read error. V usage is TRBV4-3 and J usage is TRBJ2-1, with 7 bases fitting TRBD2. The CDR3 sequence is 16 residues long. The germline V gene encodes CDR1 LGHNA and CDR2 YSLEER. CDR3 residues: CASSQGWRGSFNEQFF. For the CDR3, the DNA is TGCGCCAGCAGCCAAGGTTGGCGGGGGTCCTTCAATGAGCAGTTCTTC.

The chain links TRBV6-5 to TRBJ2-7, with TRBD1 identical over 10 bases. V shed 6 bases and J 3 bases; nucleotides not matched to a gene: 8. The CDR3 length is 15 residues. From germline, CDR1 is MNHEY and CDR2 SVGAGI. CDR3 sequence: CASRRRDRGIYEQYF. The DNA for the CDR3 is TGTGCCAGCAGACGCCGGGACAGGGGTATCTACGAGCAGTACTTC.

The chain combines TRBV21-1 with TRBJ2-5. TRBV21-1 is flagged as a pseudogene. The CDR3 contains 17 residues. The CDR3 nucleotides read TGTGCCAGCAGCAAAGGATTTGGAAATAGATTGGAGGAGACCCAGTACTTC. It encodes CASSKGFGNRLEETQYF.

DNA of the CDR3: TGTGCCAGCAGTCTAATGGGGGGTAAGGATCAGCCCCAGCATTTT. Translating it yields CASSLMGGKDQPQHF. J is TRBJ1-5 and V is TRBV11-2, with a weak D call TRBD1 (5 bases). Trimming removed 6 bases from V and 5 bases from J, with 17 bases in between. Looked up from germline, CDR1 is SGHAT and CDR2 is FQNNGV. This CDR3 is built from 15 residues.